This T cell receptor beta chain was sequenced in a study of blood T cell repertoires in COVID-19 (dated by TCRdb to between 2020 and 2021). General notes on the study: Samples covering the acute and convalescent phases of COVID-19 were provided by collaborators in the United States, Italy and Spain. The material from the prospective study consisted of cDNA or gDNA derived from T cells, B-cell-depleted T cells, or PBMCs. The dataset comprised deeply sampled blood TCRbeta repertoires from subjects exposed to, actively infected with, or recovered from COVID-19. A freely available public database, intended as a resource for researchers studying the immune response to SARS-CoV-2, is where the repertoires were released. The samples were drawn from the first 160 participants of the ongoing ImmuneRACE study and from more than 1,000 subjects provided by 6 global collaborators. The sample metadata nearly always contained a de-identified subject ID, COVID-19 status, age in years and sex. HLA class I and class II types, where available, came from metadata supplied by the sample provider rather than from assay-based typing. General conclusions and limits of the study: The amount of clinical and demographic metadata varied by source and participant and was provided uncurated.

V is reduced by 4 bases and J by 5 bases, leaving a spacing of 13 bases between them. The CDR3, from cysteine to phenylalanine, totals 15 residues. Only the CDR3 DNA stays, 45 bases, in frame from base 1. Reading the germline V gene gives CDR1 SGHTS and CDR2 YDEGEE. As concerns this clone: The target of this receptor is not known. Base qualities were left out, and no much larger clone turns up one base away.

TCRbeta CDR3 regions were amplified from genomic DNA by means of the immunoSEQ Assay, a bias-controlled multiplex PCR. Processing in the source paper ran as follows. The number of nucleated cells in each sample was estimated by amplification of reference gene primers within the assay. To quantify the absolute abundance of each unique TCRbeta CDR3 rearrangement, sequence reads were collapsed and filtered. For each sample, productive Simpson clonality was calculated as the square root of Simpson's diversity index across productive rearrangements. The clones in this table, taken by TCRdb from immuneACCESS, are in-frame only. Not every clone is retained; where verified, under half of the shortfall comes from an unresolved V gene, and the cause of the rest is unknown. V and J calls and clone size are as listed in that table; D and trimming were resolved from the DNA. The sample table lists about 150,000 clones, approximately 80% of them with a count of one. Clones ranked in the top ten supply nearly 10% of the sample.

Each collaborating institution followed its own protocols to collect whole blood in K2EDTA tubes. For TCRbeta analysis, collaborators shipped samples as frozen whole blood, isolated PBMCs, or DNA extracted from either of those sample types. The receptor's source is a woman aged 45-65 years with acute or convalescent COVID-19. Sequences were obtained from peripheral blood. The chain employs TRBV5-8 and TRBJ1-6; a tentative D call is TRBD1 (6 bases match). The CDR3 sequence is CASSPGQRDNSPLHF. The DNA sequence reads TGTGCCAGCAGCCCCGGACAGCGAGATAATTCACCCCTCCACTTT.